The 27 T cell receptor beta chains listed next were all sequenced from one sample in a study of breast tumors, draining lymph nodes, adjacent tissues. The lymph nodes were axillary draining lymph nodes from breast cancer patients. MiXCR, run by TCRdb on the multiplex PCR reads, gives a single entry per CDR3 protein. Among about 180,000 distinct CDR3 sequences listed, roughly 30% were seen once. Input material: axillary lymph node tissue. Receptors were obtained from a female donor with breast cancer. Some clones in this sample may be carry-over from other donors' samples.

Of note for this clonotype: This may be a read error, as it is one base from a much larger clone. V usage is TRBV6-5 and J usage is TRBJ2-1, with 8 bases aligning to TRBD2. CDR1 and CDR2 (germline): MNHEY, SVGAGI. This CDR3 is built from 15 residues. In nucleotides, the CDR3 is TGTGCCAGCACTGCAGCGGGAGCTACCTACAATGAGCAGCTCTTC. The encoded protein is CASTAAGATYNEQLF.

This clonotype came up many times. The CDR3 spells CASIGGEQETQYF. In DNA form, the CDR3 reads TGTGCCAGCATCGGGGGCGAACAAGAGACCCAGTACTTC. This rearrangement joins TRBV28 to TRBJ2-5; the D gene could be TRBD1 or TRBD2 (6 bases each). Germline V lookup: CDR1 MDHEN, CDR2 SYDVKM. V lost 7 bases to trimming and J lost 2 bases, with 11 bases between them. This CDR3 has 13 amino acids.

The genes are TRBV7-7 and TRBJ2-3; D is unclear. Germline V gene lookup returns CDR1 SSHAT and CDR2 FNYEAQ (reference sequence). This CDR3 spans 11 amino acids. In DNA form, the CDR3 reads TGTGCTAGGGCCGGGACAGATACGCAGTATTTT. This sequence encodes CARAGTDTQYF.

The table lists this clonotype with a few counts. Here the CDR3 reads CASSDEGQGSGYGYTF. In DNA form, the CDR3 reads TGCGCCAGCAGCGACGAGGGACAGGGCTCCGGCTATGGCTACACCTTC. The rearrangement joins TRBV5-1 to TRBJ1-2, with TRBD1 matching over 9 bases. Trimming took 4 bases from V and 4 from J; bases not matched to a gene: 11. This CDR3 comprises 16 residues. Germline CDR1 SGHRS, CDR2 YFSETQ.

At least ten counts were recorded for this clonotype. The V gene is TRBV20-1, the J gene TRBJ1-4, with D perhaps matching TRBD1 (6 bases). The V gene's germline CDR1 is DFQATT and CDR2 SNEGSKA (reference sequence). CDR3 size: 12 residues. The germline V and J ends were trimmed by 3 bases and 12 bases, with 14 bases remaining between them. The CDR3 spells CSASRGAAELFF. CDR3 in DNA: TGCAGTGCTAGCAGGGGCGCTGCCGAACTGTTTTTT.

Many counts were recorded for this clonotype. The DNA of the CDR3 is TGTGCCAGCAGTCTCGACAGGGGAACCGGGGAGCTGTTTTTT. This translates into CASSLDRGTGELFF. The genes are TRBV12-3 or TRBV12-4 and TRBJ2-2; 8 bases are a match to TRBD1. V lost 5 bases, J lost 5 bases, and 4 bases stayed unmatched. This CDR3 region has 14 residues.

Regarding this clonotype: A much larger clone differs by one base, so this may be a read error. The chain couples TRBV11-2 to TRBJ2-7, with D possibly called TRBD1 or TRBD2 (7 bases each). V lost 3 bases, J lost 4 bases, and 13 bases lay in between. The CDR3 has 14 residues. Germline CDR1 reads SGHAT; CDR2 reads FQNNGV. The CDR3 sequence: CASSFGEGAYEQYF. The CDR3 DNA sequence: TGTGCCAGCAGCTTCGGGGAGGGGGCGTACGAGCAGTACTTC.

This clonotype was detected ten times or more. Written as DNA, the CDR3 is TGTGCCAGCAGTTTCAGGGACACCACAGATACGCAGTATTTT. Protein product: CASSFRDTTDTQYF. V is TRBV12-3 or TRBV12-4 and J is TRBJ2-3; tentatively, D is TRBD1 (6 bases). CDR3 size: 14 residues. V lost 3 bases, J lost 2 bases, and 9 bases lay in between.

Details on this clonotype: This may come from a read error, since a much larger clone is one base off. V is TRBV20-1 and J is TRBJ1-2; maybe TRBD1 (5 bases). Per the germline V gene, CDR1 is DFQATT and CDR2 is SNEGSKA (reference sequence). The CDR3 sequence is 13 residues long. Written as DNA, the CDR3 is TGCAGTGCTAGAGACCCGGGACTGGTAGGCTGCACCTTC. This translates into CSARDPGLVGCTF.

This clonotype was recorded only once. A read error may be the cause here, since a much bigger clone is one base away. This sequence joins TRBV20-1 and TRBJ2-5; D gene uncertain. Germline V gene sequence: CDR1 DFQATT, CDR2 SNEGSKA (reference sequence). This CDR3 spans 13 amino acids. The CDR3 spells CSAGPVYQETRYF. CDR3 DNA: TGCAGTGCTGGCCCGGTGTACCAAGAGACCCGGTACTTC.

The table lists this clonotype with many counts. The chain uses TRBV6-6 and TRBJ2-1; D gene ambiguous. The germline CDR1 and CDR2 sequences are MNHNY and SVGAGI (reference sequence). The CDR3 totals 12 residues. The V gene lost 7 bases and the J gene lost 4 bases, with 8 bases spanning the gap. The CDR3 protein is CASTPNYNEQFF. DNA of the CDR3: TGTGCCAGCACCCCTAATTACAATGAGCAGTTCTTC.

A word on this clonotype: This may stem from a read error, because a much larger clone lies one nucleotide away. The gene calls are TRBV20-1 and TRBJ2-7; D unclear. CDR1 is DFQATT, CDR2 SNEGSKA, per germline (reference sequence). The length of the CDR3 is 13 residues. For the CDR3, the DNA is TGCAGTGCTAGACTCCCAGAATCCTACGCGCAGTACTTC. Translation gives CSARLPESYAQYF.

This clonotype was seen repeatedly, ten times or more. The chain employs TRBV9 and TRBJ1-2; TRBD1 aligns across 7 bases. The CDR3 spans 15 residues. Germline lookup yields CDR1 SGDLS and CDR2 YYNGEE. After removal of 3 bases from V and 4 bases from J, the junction contained 9 bases not matched to a gene. DNA for the CDR3: TGTGCCAGCAGCGCACCTACGGGACAGCTCTATGGCTACACCTTC. This sequence encodes CASSAPTGQLYGYTF.

This clonotype has a handful of counts. The rearrangement joins TRBV6-2 or TRBV6-3 to TRBJ1-4; D call uncertain. The closer fit of TRBJ1-1 to the DNA end suggests the J call may be wrong. The CDR3 loop spans 14 amino acids. Germline CDR1 MNHEY, CDR2 SVGEGT. CDR3 loop: CASSYSRGDTEAFF. Written as DNA, the CDR3 is TGTGCCAGCAGTTACTCCCGTGGGGACACTGAAGCTTTCTTT.

The table lists this clonotype with many counts. V and J are TRBV6-2 or TRBV6-3 and TRBJ1-6, with D possibly matching TRBD1 (5 bases). The CDR3 loop spans 14 amino acids. The ends were cut back, 6 bases at V and 8 bases at J, with 14 bases in the middle. CDR1 and CDR2 (germline): MNHEY, SVGEGT. This CDR3 reads CASRVHRSHSPLHF. As DNA, the CDR3 is TGTGCCAGCAGGGTACACAGGTCTCATTCACCCCTCCACTTT.

This clonotype occurred many times. A read error may be the cause here, since a much bigger clone is one base away. The chain employs TRBV20-1 and TRBJ1-5; D possibly corresponds to TRBD1 (5 bases). The germline CDR1 and CDR2 sequences are DFQATT and SNEGSKA (reference sequence). The CDR3 has 15 amino acids. This CDR3 reads CSVRDGAGNNQPQHF. CDR3 nucleotide sequence: TGCAGTGTTAGAGATGGCGCAGGGAATAATCAGCCCCAGCATTTT.

A note on this clonotype: The junction departs from germline at one end; a sequencing error may be responsible. The rearrangement links TRBV20-1 to TRBJ2-2, with 11 bases fitting TRBD2. The germline V gene encodes CDR1 DFQATT and CDR2 SNEGSKA (reference sequence). The CDR3 is 14 amino acids. The chain's CDR3 is CSASGGRVTGELFF. The CDR3 DNA reads TGCAGCGCTAGCGGGGGGCGGGTCACCGGGGAGCTGTTTTTT.

This clonotype was seen a few times. This chain uses TRBV19 with TRBJ1-1; no clear D. The V and J ends lost 2 bases and 1 base respectively, with 8 bases between them. CDR3 size: 14 residues. Germline lookup yields CDR1 LNHDA and CDR2 SQIVND (reference sequence). CDR3 sequence (DNA): TGTGCCAGTAGTATAACGTTCTGGAACACTGAAGCTTTCTTT. As protein: CASSITFWNTEAFF.

This clonotype showed up just a few times. J is TRBJ2-1 and V is TRBV12-5; D is ambiguous. In germline, CDR1 is LGHNT, CDR2 FRNRAP. The CDR3 is 19 amino acids. The V end lost 3 bases, the J end lost 0 bases, and 21 bases lay between the germline ends. CDR3 in DNA: TGTGCTAGTGGTTTCGTGGGATCAACTCGAGTCCTCTCCTACAATGAGCAGTTCTTC. Translation: CASGFVGSTRVLSYNEQFF.

This clonotype came up many times. This may be a read error: a much more frequent sequence differs by one nucleotide. The chain employs TRBV2 and TRBJ1-5; TRBD1 matches at 8 bases. Germline CDR1 is SNHLY and CDR2 is FYNNEI. The CDR3 consists of 14 residues. J lost 9 bases, V lost 5 bases, and 9 bases had no gene match. CDR3 region: CASSSDRAVRPQHF. Written as DNA, the CDR3 is TGTGCCAGCAGTTCGGACAGGGCGGTTCGGCCCCAGCATTTT.

Comment on this clonotype: With a much larger clone just one base away, this may be a read error. The chain links TRBV9 to TRBJ2-7, with unresolved D. V lost 5 bases, J lost 9 bases, and 18 bases lay in between. Germline-derived CDR1 and CDR2 are SGDLS and YYNGEE. This CDR3 has 13 amino acids. The CDR3 protein is CASSYPARKGQYF. As DNA, the CDR3 is TGTGCCAGCAGTTACCCAGCCAGAAAAGGGCAGTACTTC.

This clonotype was seen a handful of times. A much more abundant neighbour one base away suggests this may be a read error. The J gene is TRBJ1-2, the V gene TRBV7-2; 8 nucleotides align to TRBD1. There are 16 residues in the CDR3. Germline V lookup: CDR1 SGHTA, CDR2 FQGNSA. Here the CDR3 DNA reads TGTGCCAGCAGCTCACAGGGGGGACCCTCAGGCGGTGGCCACACCTTC. Translation: CASSSQGGPSGGGHTF.

The chain links TRBV29-1 to TRBJ1-1; D remains unclear. The CDR3 extends over 11 amino acids. Looked up from germline, CDR1 is SQVTM and CDR2 is ANQGSEA. The V and J ends lost 5 bases and 3 bases respectively, with 7 bases between them. The CDR3 DNA reads TGCAGCGTTTCGATGGACACTGAAGCTTTCTTT. It codes for CSVSMDTEAFF.

This clonotype was recorded many times. One end of the junction fails to match germline, which may point to a read error. The V gene is TRBV10-2, the J gene TRBJ1-6; 8 bases are shared with TRBD1. The length of the CDR3 is 16 residues. Germline CDR1 and CDR2: WSHSY and SAAADI. The CDR3 sequence is CASSDRGPFYSSPLHF. CDR3 nucleotide sequence: TGCGCCAGCAGTGACAGGGGGCCGTTCTATAGTTCACCCCTCCACTTT.

This clonotype was counted between two and nine times. V and J are TRBV9 and TRBJ2-1, with D perhaps assigned TRBD1 or TRBD2 (5 bases each). V lost 7 bases and J 0 bases, leaving 26 bases between the germline ends. The germline gives CDR1 SGDLS, CDR2 YYNGEE. The CDR3 contains 19 residues. CDR3 region: CASSPPPGTALSSYNEQFF. The CDR3 DNA reads TGTGCCAGCTCACCACCTCCCGGGACGGCCCTTAGCTCCTACAATGAGCAGTTCTTC.

Concerning this clonotype itself: This could be a read error, since a much larger clone is one nucleotide away. The J gene is TRBJ2-7, the V gene TRBV12-3 or TRBV12-4, with 7 bases fitting TRBD2. The CDR3 totals 15 residues. With 5 bases clipped from V and 4 bases from J, the junction kept 11 bases outside the gene matches. CDR3 DNA sequence: TGTGCCAGCAGTGAGAGTGGGAGGGCCGGTTACGAGCAGTACTTC. Its translation is CASSESGRAGYEQYF.

This clonotype was found many times. V usage is TRBV20-1 and J usage is TRBJ1-2, with 7 nucleotides matching TRBD1. CDR3 length: 13 residues. The germline gives CDR1 DFQATT, CDR2 SNEGSKA (reference sequence). V trimming: 5 bases; J trimming: 6 bases; junction bases outside the gene matches: 9. As DNA, the CDR3 is TGCAGTGCTGGCCAGACAGGGCGGGATGGCTACACCTTC. The encoded protein is CSAGQTGRDGYTF.